The text below deals with one TCR beta chain. This clonotype was detected many times. Its specific antigen is unknown. No quality values exist for individual bases; no much larger clone is one base distant. cDNA synthesis used template-switch 5'RACE with a primer carrying a 10-nucleotide random unique molecular identifier tagging each TCR transcript. Every sequencing run covered 15-18 subjects and yielded more than 170 million TCR-beta sequences. Total RNA was extracted with the RNeasy kit. The KAPA Real-time Library Amplification kit was used to amplify TCR-beta VDJ regions with primers targeting the TCR constant region and the 5'RACE anchor. A first PCR added sample indexes and Illumina adaptors, and a second PCR then raised library yield. After Ampure bead purification, the roughly 650 bp TCR product was size-selected on a 2% E-gel SizeSelection system. Before pooling, library quality was checked on a Bioanalyzer, concentration was measured with Qubit, and libraries were quantified with the Kapa Library Quantification kit. Libraries were sequenced paired-end 2 x 150 bp on an Illumina HiSeq 2500. To increase sequence diversity, about 23-30% phiX was spiked into each library pool. From the authors' description of their analysis: The UMI-based MiGEC pipeline processed quality-filtered reads and removed over 75% of raw TCR sequences during error correction. IMGT germline references were used for aligning VDJ genes, and each clonotype was defined as a unique CDR3 amino acid sequence together with its V-J genes. Clonal expansion, Shannon diversity and CDR3 relatedness (CalcPairwiseDistances, ClusterSamples) were evaluated with VDJtools, and phylogenetic trees were built with CLCbio workbench. A clone was classed as expanded if it had 8 or more unique UMIs, a cutoff based on coefficient-of-variation modelling across technical triplicates. TCRdb redid the processing of the public reads, applying fastp at Q25 and MiXCR, and retained in-frame beta chains. Entries that share a CDR3 protein sequence are merged under the most common genes and DNA. These V and J calls are TCRdb output, not the study's own analysis. This sample is represented by tens of thousands of distinct CDR3 sequences; just under 6% of them were singletons. Of the sample, 1.4% to 1.5% falls within the top ten clones.

The data derive from a study of neurological immune-mediated disorders (dated by TCRdb to between 2018 and 2020). In the study overall: Among the 35 or so multiple sclerosis patients, relapsing-remitting MS was present in about 31 and secondary progressive MS was present in 3. Peripheral blood TCR-beta repertoires from HTLV-I-associated myelopathy (HAM/TSP) patients, multiple sclerosis patients and healthy controls were compared by UMI-based sequencing. The cohort was made up of approximately 69 subjects, consisting of roughly 14 HAM/TSP patients, 34 multiple sclerosis patients and about 20 healthy controls. The approximately 100 TCR-beta libraries included longitudinal samples, technical triplicates and paired sorted CD4+ and CD8+ T-cell subsets alongside PBMC samples. Overall study outcomes, separate from this receptor: Expanded clones from different subjects shared no identical CDR3 amino acid sequences, which suggests that TCR-beta repertoires were private in all groups. TCR clonal expansion was greatest in HAM/TSP patients and smallest in MS patients, who ranked below even healthy controls. In a phylogenetic analysis, the repertoires of 18 out of 34 MS patients fell into a single cluster of related CDR3 sequences, pointing to a possible signature at the repertoire level. No association of the MS cluster with clinical or MRI features was observed, and the need for larger cohorts was stated by the authors.

Via the germline V gene, CDR1 is ENHRY and CDR2 SYGVKD. The CDR3, cysteine through phenylalanine, is 16 amino acids long. Here the CDR3 DNA is all that survives: 48 bases in frame from base 1. V has 5 bases trimmed and J has 2 bases trimmed; junction bases matching no gene number 4. TCR libraries for sorted subsets were made from 1 million sorted CD4+ or CD8+ T cells. Multiple sclerosis patients were enrolled in a US clinical protocol evaluating disease progression by magnetic resonance imaging. PBMCs were separated from peripheral blood using Ficoll-Hypaque density gradient centrifugation and then cryopreserved in liquid nitrogen. The study also sequenced paired sorted CD4+ and CD8+ subsets from healthy controls, HAM/TSP patients and MS patients.

The chain is made from TRBV10-3 and TRBJ2-3; the junction holds 13 bases that match TRBD2. Specimen: CD4+ T cells from blood. The source of this sequence is a woman in her late teens or twenties with multiple sclerosis. This receptor has the CDR3 CAISRGLAGDTDTQYF. The nucleotide sequence reads as follows: TGTGCCATCAGTCGAGGACTAGCGGGAGACACAGATACGCAGTATTTT.